This T cell receptor beta chain was captured by sequencing in a study of CD8 T cells in ankylosing spondylitis. This clonotype appeared many times. TCRdb reprocessed the 5' RACE reads with MiXCR, giving one entry per CDR3 protein. The sample yields about 160,000 distinct CDR3 sequences, 9.8% seen once. This TCR derives from a female donor with ankylosing spondylitis or in good health (not recorded which). The sample consisted of blood, either unsorted or a sorted T cell fraction (not recorded which).

The CDR3 region has the DNA TGTGCCAGCAGCCTCCCCCGGGACAGGGGAACCGGGGAGCTGTTTTTT. Translating it yields CASSLPRDRGTGELFF. The V gene is TRBV7-8, the J gene TRBJ2-2; the match to TRBD1 covers 10 bases. This CDR3 has 16 amino acids. The ends lost 5 bases at V and 5 bases at J; junction bases unmatched: 8. Germline V gene sequence: CDR1 SGHVS, CDR2 FQNEAQ.